This paragraph reports one TCR beta chain. This CDR3 is 14 amino acids long. Germline V gives CDR1 GTSNPN, CDR2 SVGIG (reference sequence). Trimming cost V 1 base and J 4 bases; bases outside gene matches: 6. The data stem from a study of T cell changes during pregnancy in multiple sclerosis. Profiling relied on immunoSEQ multiplex PCR, and the TCRdb table lists in-frame clones only, not all of them. Of fewer than 55,000 clones listed, around nine tenths were seen once; the top ten hold 0.5%. V is TRBV30 and J is TRBJ2-7; 8 bases line up with TRBD1. The TCR comes from a female donor with multiple sclerosis, enrolled in a pregnancy study. The specimen was CD4+ T cells from peripheral blood mononuclear cells, collected in the third trimester of pregnancy. Written as DNA, the CDR3 is TGTGCCTGGAGTGGACAGGGGCGCTTTTACGAGCAGTACTTC. This translates into CAWSGQGRFYEQYF. The whole variable domain, filled in from reference TRBV30 and TRBJ2-7, reads SQTIHQWPATLVQPVGSPLSLECTVEGTSNPNLYWYRQAAGRGLQLLFYSVGIGQISSEVPQNLSASRPQDRQFILSSKKLLLSDSGFYLCAWSGQGRFYEQYFGPGTRLTVT.